This TCR beta chain was sequenced during a study of T-cell memory formation after mild COVID-19. About the research overall: Clustering of TCRs was largely donor specific.

CDR3 length: 10 amino acids. Germline CDR1 reads DFQATT; CDR2 reads SNEGSKA (reference sequence). V was pared by 6 bases and J by 11 bases, with 4 bases of the junction left unmatched. One entry per CDR3 protein results from TCRdb running MiXCR on the 5' RACE reads. The data hold 450,000 or so distinct CDR3 sequences, with approximately 20% observed a single time. With regard to this clonotype: Its antigen is still unknown.

General study points: Later expanders leaned CD4+, whereas clones that contracted between day 15 and 85 were balanced CD4/CD8.

Material for sequencing was PBMCs or a T cell subset sorted from them (not recorded which). This receptor was identified in an adult woman who had mild COVID-19 (a few samples of this study predate the infection). Cell type and time point are not known. The genes are TRBV20-1 and TRBJ2-3; 8 nucleotides line up with TRBD2. CDR3 nucleotide sequence: TGCAGTGCCGGGACTAGACAGCAGTATTTT. Protein sequence: CSAGTRQQYF.